This T cell receptor beta chain emerged from a study of blood T cell repertoires in COVID-19. Study-level information: The United States, Italy and Spain were the sources of the acute and convalescent COVID-19 samples. The analysed material was cDNA or gDNA that came from T cells, B-cell-depleted T cells, or PBMCs.

Produced via immunoSEQ multiplex PCR; TCRdb's table is partial and in-frame only. The top ten clones hold 2% to 3% of a sample with under 250,000 clones, roughly 87% of them seen once. The CDR3 loop spans 12 amino acids. With 4 bases removed from V and 6 bases from J, the gap between germline ends came to 11 bases. CDR1 and CDR2 (germline): SGHDT, YYEEEE. Clinical history reported by participants formed the basis on which cohorts were assigned. The sequence was collected from a woman aged 25 to 39 with acute COVID-19. Sequencing was done on a sample of PBMCs or T cells enriched from blood (not recorded which). The V gene is TRBV5-6, the J gene TRBJ2-7; possibly TRBD2 for D (5 bases). The CDR3 spells CASSIEGFEQYF. The DNA for the CDR3 is TGTGCCAGCAGCATCGAGGGTTTCGAGCAGTACTTC.